This T cell receptor (beta chain) was recovered during a study of CD8+ T cells in alopecia areata. Overall study context: At a dose of 5 to 10 mg twice daily, oral tofacitinib was given to treated patients.

cDNA reverse transcribed from extracted RNA served as the sequencing template. Method: immunoSEQ multiplex PCR; TCRdb's copy keeps in-frame clones and lacks some. The sample shows some 170,000 clones, approximately 56% of them seen only once. The clonotype comes from a human donor with alopecia areata. The material was CD4+ T cells sorted from blood, obtained at week 0.

The CDR3 bases are TGTGCCAGCAGTCCCACAGCCTATTCACCCCTCCACTTT. It is translated as CASSPTAYSPLHF. This rearrangement joins TRBV25-1 to TRBJ1-6; the D is unclear. Germline loops: CDR1 MGHDK, CDR2 SYGVNS. This CDR3 contains 13 residues. Trimming stripped 5 bases from V and 8 bases from J, with 10 bases between.